This T cell receptor (beta chain) was retrieved from a study of blood T cell repertoires in COVID-19. The V end lost 7 bases, the J end lost 0 bases, and 13 bases lay between the germline ends. In germline, CDR1 is MNHEY, CDR2 SVGEGT. The CDR3 is made up of 15 amino acids. Assay used: immunoSEQ multiplex PCR; TCRdb lists only in-frame clones, some missing. The sample records some 270,000 clones, roughly 88% being singletons. Recruits, aged about 18 to 100 years, lived in roughly 22 US areas. This clone was detected a few times. The chain recombines TRBV6-2 or TRBV6-3 with TRBJ2-1; D is possibly TRBD2 (6 bases). This TCR was recovered from a woman aged 40 to 50 who had been exposed to COVID-19. Sequencing input: PBMCs or T cells enriched from blood (not recorded which). The CDR3 DNA is TGTGCCAGCACCCCAGGCGGGACCTCCTACAATGAGCAGTTCTTC. Translation gives CASTPGGTSYNEQFF.